This T cell receptor (beta chain) originates from a study of patients and donors after allogeneic stem cell transplantation. Each CDR3 protein is one row after TCRdb ran MiXCR on the RT-PCR reads. The sample has hundreds of thousands of distinct CDR3 sequences, roughly 14% seen once. In germline, CDR1 is SGHRS, CDR2 YFSETQ. Trimming removed 2 bases from V and 7 bases from J; junction bases left unmatched: 12. This CDR3 spans 15 amino acids. This sequence originates from a human donor who was either an allogeneic HSCT recipient or a stem cell or donor lymphocyte infusion donor (not recorded which). It is not recorded whose cells these are; they may come from a transplant donor. Input material: blood, either unsorted or a sorted T cell fraction (not recorded which). The chain carries TRBV5-1 and TRBJ2-7; TRBD2 agrees at 7 bases. The CDR3 region has the DNA TGCGCCAGCAGCTTCACAACGGGACTACTCTCGGAGCAGTACTTC. It encodes CASSFTTGLLSEQYF. The variable domain in full, completed from reference TRBV5-1 and TRBJ2-7, reads KAGVTQTPRYLIKTRGQQVTLSCSPISGHRSVSWYQQTPGQGLQFLFEYFSETQRNKGNFPGRFSGRQFSNSRSEMNVSTLELGDSALYLCASSFTTGLLSEQYFGPGTRLTVT.